Following are 28 T cell receptor beta chains from one sample sequenced in a study of blood T cell repertoires in COVID-19. Profiling relied on immunoSEQ multiplex PCR, and the TCRdb table lists in-frame clones only, not all of them. Here the sample spans around 310,000 clones, about 91% being singletons. The sequenced material came from peripheral blood. The source of these receptors is a woman aged 60-70 years with acute or convalescent COVID-19.

This chain uses TRBV5-8 with TRBJ1-4; 7 nucleotides match TRBD1. With 0 bases clipped from V and 6 bases from J, the junction kept 2 bases outside the gene matches. This CDR3 has 14 amino acids. Per germline, CDR1 SGHTS and CDR2 YDEGEE. CDR3: CASSLGQGHEKLFF. CDR3 nucleotides: TGTGCCAGCAGCTTGGGACAGGGTCATGAAAAACTGTTTTTT.

The chain combines TRBV13 with TRBJ1-3; the D gene is possibly TRBD1 (5 bases). The CDR3 runs 13 residues. Germline V CDR1 and CDR2: PRHDT, FYEKMQ (reference sequence). The V and J ends lost 3 bases and 3 bases respectively, with 6 bases between them. The CDR3 DNA reads as TGTGCCAGCAGCTTCGGGGGTGGAAACACCATATATTTT. Its protein product is CASSFGGGNTIYF.

The V call is TRBV28, the J call TRBJ2-7; 7 positions agree with TRBD2. Per the germline V gene, CDR1 is MDHEN and CDR2 is SYDVKM. The CDR3 consists of 12 residues. V dropped 6 bases and J dropped 6; count of bases not matched to a gene: 5. The CDR3 loop is CASSRSGGEQYF. CDR3 nucleotides: TGTGCCAGCAGCCGATCGGGAGGCGAGCAGTACTTC.

The chain links TRBV3-1 (or the pseudogene TRBV3-2) to TRBJ1-2; TRBD1 might be the D (5 bases). Per the germline V gene, CDR1 is LGHDT and CDR2 is YNNKEL (reference sequence). The V and J ends lost 1 base and 9 bases respectively, with 9 bases between them. The length of the CDR3 is 12 residues. Written as DNA, the CDR3 is TGTGCCAGCAGCCAAGGGACAAGCCGCTACACCTTC. Translating gives CASSQGTSRYTF.

This chain connects TRBV11-2 to TRBJ1-2; 8 bases fit TRBD1. V trimming: 5 bases; J trimming: 1 base; junction bases outside the gene matches: 9. Germline CDR1 SGHAT, CDR2 FQNNGV. The CDR3 runs 16 residues. CDR3 coding DNA: TGTGCCAGCAGCCTAGGCACGGGACAGGATAACTATGGCTACACCTTC. Its translation is CASSLGTGQDNYGYTF.

This chain links TRBV5-8 with TRBJ2-1; D is uncertain. Trimming left V 2 bases short and J 2 bases short, with 5 bases between. The CDR3 spans 13 residues. Germline CDR1 is SGHTS and CDR2 is YDEGEE. CDR3 sequence (DNA): TGTGCCAGCAGCTTATCAACCTACAATGAGCAGTTCTTC. Encoded protein: CASSLSTYNEQFF. The full variable domain, completed using reference TRBV5-8 and TRBJ2-1, is EAGVTQSPTHLIKTRGQQATLRCSPISGHTSVYWYQQALGLGLQFLLWYDEGEERNRGNFPPRFSGRQFPNYSSELNVNALELEDSALYLCASSLSTYNEQFFGPGTRLTVL.

This sequence joins TRBV27 and TRBJ1-3; D not certain. V lost 5 bases and J lost 0, with 5 bases in between. Germline V gene lookup returns CDR1 MNHEY and CDR2 SMNVEV (reference sequence). The CDR3 is 13 amino acids. CDR3 protein: CASSPYSGNTIYF. CDR3 coding DNA: TGTGCCAGCAGTCCCTACTCTGGAAACACCATATATTTT.

This clone was counted a few times. The chain is built from TRBV3-1 (or the pseudogene TRBV3-2) and TRBJ1-5, with a possible D match to TRBD1 (5 bases). The CDR3 extends over 22 amino acids. Trimming removed 0 bases from V and 0 bases from J, with 27 bases in between. The germline V gene has CDR1 LGHDT and CDR2 YNNKEL (reference sequence). CDR3: CASSQEESWEARRDLSNQPQHF. The CDR3 DNA sequence: TGTGCCAGCAGCCAAGAGGAGTCGTGGGAGGCTCGCAGGGACCTTAGCAATCAGCCCCAGCATTTT.

The sample holds many counts of this clone. This chain links TRBV19 with TRBJ1-1; D remains ambiguous. The germline V and J ends were trimmed by 6 bases and 1 base, with 12 bases remaining between them. CDR1 LNHDA and CDR2 SQIVND come from the germline V gene (reference sequence). The CDR3 totals 14 residues. CDR3 protein: CASRNVPGNTEAFF. CDR3 nucleotide sequence: TGTGCCAGTAGAAATGTTCCGGGGAACACTGAAGCTTTCTTT.

The rearrangement joins TRBV29-1 to TRBJ2-7; 10 bases agree with TRBD1. V was clipped by 1 base and J by 4 bases; unmatched bases: 16. Germline V gene lookup returns CDR1 SQVTM and CDR2 ANQGSEA. The CDR3 is 18 residues long. The CDR3 DNA is TGCAGCGTTGAAGTAGGGGACAGGGGTGTGATTTTATTATACGAGCAGTACTTC. Its translation is CSVEVGDRGVILLYEQYF.

This clone appeared a single time. J is TRBJ2-1 and V is TRBV6-1; no reliable D call. CDR3 length: 12 amino acids. Trimming pared 3 bases from V and 4 bases from J, leaving 4 bases between. Germline V gene data show CDR1 as MNHNS and CDR2 as SASEGT. The CDR3 DNA reads TGTGCCAGCAGTGACAGGTACAATGAGCAGTTCTTC. Amino acid sequence: CASSDRYNEQFF.

The chain is built from TRBV4-1 and TRBJ2-3; TRBD2 matches at 9 bases. The CDR3 is 17 residues long. Germline V gene data show CDR1 as MGHRA and CDR2 as YSYEKL. V dropped 2 bases and J dropped 0; count of bases not matched to a gene: 6. CDR3 in DNA: TGCGCCAGCAGCCAAACACCGGCGGGAGGGAGCACAGATACGCAGTATTTT. Its protein is CASSQTPAGGSTDTQYF.

V gene TRBV5-1 combines with J gene TRBJ1-6, with a tentative D call TRBD1 (6 bases). Looked up from germline, CDR1 is SGHRS and CDR2 is YFSETQ. There are 15 residues in the CDR3. Between the trimmed V and J ends, which lost 2 bases and 10 bases, there was a span of 16 bases. The CDR3 here is CASSFGQGSRSPLHF. CDR3 bases: TGCGCCAGCAGCTTTGGGCAGGGGAGTCGCTCACCCCTCCACTTT. Supplemented by reference TRBV5-1 and TRBJ1-6, the full variable domain reads KAGVTQTPRYLIKTRGQQVTLSCSPISGHRSVSWYQQTPGQGLQFLFEYFSETQRNKGNFPGRFSGRQFSNSRSEMNVSTLELGDSALYLCASSFGQGSRSPLHFGNGTRLTVT.

V and J are TRBV24-1 and TRBJ1-2, with 9 bases lining up with TRBD1. The CDR3 sequence is 15 residues long. Germline CDR1 and CDR2: KGHDR and SFDVKD. Trimming cost V 9 bases and J 2 bases; bases outside gene matches: 9. The CDR3, as DNA: TGTGCCACCCGCGGCGAGGGACAGGGCAACTATGGCTACACCTTC. Its protein is CATRGEGQGNYGYTF.

V and J are TRBV6-4 and TRBJ2-2, with unresolved D. The germline V and J ends were trimmed by 4 bases and 1 base, with 4 bases remaining between them. CDR1 is MRHNA, CDR2 SNTAGT, per germline. CDR3 size: 13 residues. CDR3 amino acids: CASSGGNTGELFF. As DNA, the CDR3 is TGTGCCAGCAGTGGCGGGAACACCGGGGAGCTGTTTTTT.

V is TRBV7-8 and J is TRBJ2-7; TRBD2 aligns across 7 bases. The CDR3 length is 15 residues. V lost 3 bases and J lost 6; bases outside the gene matches: 11. CDR1 is SGHVS and CDR2 is FQNEAQ in the germline V gene. CDR3 sequence: CASSLEIWLAAEQYF. The CDR3 nucleotides read TGTGCCAGCAGCTTGGAAATATGGCTAGCGGCCGAGCAGTACTTC.

The rearrangement links TRBV7-8 to TRBJ2-1, with 7 bases fitting TRBD2. The CDR3 spans 18 residues. J lost 2 bases, V lost 5 bases, and 15 bases had no gene match. Germline V lookup: CDR1 SGHVS, CDR2 FQNEAQ. The DNA of the CDR3 is TGTGCCAGCAGCCCCACCCTAATCGCGGGAGTTGCCTACAATGAGCAGTTCTTC. It specifies CASSPTLIAGVAYNEQFF.

The chain combines TRBV7-6 with TRBJ1-4; 7 bases line up with TRBD1. The CDR3 sequence is 16 residues long. The germline gives CDR1 SGHVS, CDR2 FNYEAQ. Trimming took 1 base from V and 2 from J; bases not matched to a gene: 4. The CDR3 region has the DNA TGTGCCAGCAGCTTAGAAGCCAGGGGGACTAATGAAAAACTGTTTTTT. Translating it yields CASSLEARGTNEKLFF.

The chain employs TRBV19 and TRBJ2-7; 8 nucleotides agree with TRBD2. J gave up 5 bases and V 4 bases, and 4 bases lay outside the gene matches. The CDR3 covers 13 residues. The germline V gene encodes CDR1 LNHDA and CDR2 SQIVND (reference sequence). CDR3 sequence (DNA): TGTGCCAGTAGTACCGTGACTAGCGACGAGCAGTACTTC. Translation gives CASSTVTSDEQYF.

This chain links TRBV7-3 with TRBJ1-1, with TRBD1 matching 8 bases. V shed 9 bases, J shed 1 base, and the junction held 4 bases outside the gene matches. The CDR3 runs 13 residues. The germline V gene has CDR1 SGHTA and CDR2 FQGTGA. The CDR3 DNA follows: TGTGCCAGTTCGGACAGGGAGAACACTGAAGCTTTCTTT. Translation gives CASSDRENTEAFF. Full variable domain (outside the CDR3, taken from reference TRBV7-3 and TRBJ1-1): GAGVSQTPSNKVTEKGKYVELRCDPISGHTALYWYRQSLGQGPEFLIYFQGTGAADDSGLPNDRFFAVRPEGSVSTLKIQRTERGDSAVYLCASSDRENTEAFFGQGTRLTVV.

The genes are TRBV6-6 and TRBJ1-2; 7 nucleotides line up with TRBD1. This CDR3 is built from 16 residues. V lost 0 bases to trimming and J lost 5 bases; unmatched junction nucleotides: 9. Germline CDR1 MNHNY, CDR2 SVGAGI (reference sequence). The CDR3 is CASSYSMAGGRYGYTF. The CDR3, as DNA: TGTGCCAGCAGTTACTCGATGGCAGGGGGAAGGTATGGCTACACCTTC.

The gene calls are TRBV3-1 (or the pseudogene TRBV3-2) and TRBJ1-4; D is perhaps TRBD1 (6 bases). This CDR3 comprises 17 residues. Between the trimmed V and J ends, which lost 0 bases and 6 bases, there was a span of 17 bases. The germline gives CDR1 LGHDT, CDR2 YNNKEL (reference sequence). The CDR3 coding sequence is TGTGCCAGCAGCCAAGAGCTCCTGTGGTCAGGGGATGAAAAACTGTTTTTT. Amino acids: CASSQELLWSGDEKLFF.

Concerning this clone itself: Other DNA sequences in this specimen translate into the identical CDR3. This chain connects TRBV20-1 to TRBJ2-5; D is uncertain. Germline CDR1 DFQATT, CDR2 SNEGSKA (reference sequence). The CDR3 sequence is 10 residues long. Deletions cut 3 bases from V and 5 bases from J, with 4 bases between. CDR3 in DNA: TGCAGTGCTAGTCAGGAGACCCAGTACTTC. Its protein product is CSASQETQYF.

V and J are TRBV10-3 and TRBJ2-3, with 8 bases that match TRBD1. The trim removed 2 bases at V and 11 bases at J, leaving 3 bases unmatched. CDR3 size: 12 residues. Germline V gene sequence: CDR1 ENHRY, CDR2 SYGVKD. CDR3 sequence reads: CAISEGQGRQYF. The CDR3 DNA is TGTGCCATCAGTGAGGGACAGGGTCGGCAGTATTTT.

This chain uses TRBV19 with TRBJ1-1; 10 nucleotides match TRBD1. The CDR3 has 14 amino acids. Germline-derived CDR1 and CDR2 are LNHDA and SQIVND (reference sequence). The V and J ends lost 6 bases and 4 bases, in that order; junction bases with no gene match: 5. This CDR3 is CASRRQGAGTEAFF. The CDR3 DNA is TGTGCCAGTAGGCGACAGGGGGCAGGCACTGAAGCTTTCTTT.

V and J are TRBV27 and TRBJ2-7; TRBD1 matches 11 bases. The CDR3 extends over 14 amino acids. Trimming at V came to 3 bases and at J to 3 bases, leaving 1 base not matched to a gene. Germline CDR1 reads MNHEY; CDR2 reads SMNVEV (reference sequence). Here the CDR3 reads CASSFGTGGYEQYF. In DNA, the CDR3 is TGTGCCAGCAGTTTCGGGACAGGGGGCTACGAGCAGTACTTC.

By sample share, this clone is medium-sized. The gene calls are TRBV2 and TRBJ2-3, with TRBD2 matching over 13 bases. Per the germline V gene, CDR1 is SNHLY and CDR2 is FYNNEI. V lost 4 bases, J lost 3 bases, and 7 bases stayed unmatched. The CDR3 has 17 residues. CDR3 in amino acids: CASSAGTSGMGTDTQYF. The CDR3 DNA reads TGTGCCAGCAGTGCCGGGACTAGCGGGATGGGGACAGATACGCAGTATTTT.

The count of this clone is one. The gene calls are TRBV10-3 and TRBJ1-3; D possibly corresponds to TRBD1 (6 bases). The CDR3 sequence is 14 residues long. The V gene's germline CDR1 is ENHRY and CDR2 SYGVKD. V lost 6 bases, J lost 3 bases, and 12 bases lay in between. This CDR3 reads CAIRTTGHGNTIYF. CDR3 in DNA: TGTGCCATCAGGACCACAGGGCATGGAAACACCATATATTTT.